A selection of T cell receptor beta chains follows, all from one sample in a study of T cell repertoires in cytomegalovirus infection. TCRdb independently ran MiXCR on the reads; one entry per CDR3 protein. The sample contains 250,000 to 300,000 distinct CDR3 sequences, over 20% of which appear only once. Sequences were obtained from PBMCs. The receptors were sampled from a human donor in good health (CMV status not recorded). Some clones in this sample may be carry-over from other donors' samples. The conserved cysteine and the conserved F or W are not part of the CDR3 here. Fields, in order: V gene, CDR3 protein.

>TRBV4-3
ASSQGYRVTDTQY
>TRBV7-2
ASSLDDGQPQH
>TRBV28
ASSPVWSNQPQH
>TRBV30
AWLPGGLSWGTEAF
>TRBV7-6
ASSLTEETQY
>TRBV6-5
ASSHNVGKGGDQPQH
>TRBV29-1
SVGEAGDTQY
>TRBV20-1
SARDRGAIYEQF
>TRBV28
ASSPRTGGYQPQH
>TRBV2
ASSEYRATEAF
>TRBV27
ASSPREPASGRGEQY
>TRBV7-2
ASSMTSGRIETQY
>TRBV4-3
ASSQDMGGETQY
>TRBV6-1
ASSEGEIGANVLT
>TRBV7-6
ASSLGTSSYEQY
>TRBV7-8
ASSLAGPPQH
>TRBV6-2/TRBV6-3
ASSYNRDQPQH
>TRBV29-1
STYGQVNTDTQY
>TRBV29-1
SAVGTSGRYQETQY
>TRBV7-8
ASSPLGGTPNEQF
>TRBV9
ASSVDAGDGDRH
>TRBV25-1
ASSDVRGGGYT
>TRBV19
ASSPRGTPQETQY
>TRBV24-1
ATKSFENTGELF
>TRBV7-9
ASSFGTSYGYT
>TRBV6-2/TRBV6-3
ASSPRRPTDTQY
>TRBV20-1
SARDQGSGTGAARDTIY
>TRBV7-2
ASSLELAGGRETQY
>TRBV7-9
ASSSPYGGAYNEQF